This T cell receptor beta chain was sequenced during a study of T cells in Graves' hyperthyroidism and ophthalmopathy. RNA transcripts were the template for amplifying TCR beta CDR3 regions. The TCR CDR3 was amplified in a first-round RT-PCR using the HTBI primer set. TCRdb re-called the multiplex PCR reads with MiXCR, one entry per CDR3 protein. The sample shows 460,000 or so distinct CDR3 sequences, about an eighth of them seen only once. With 0 bases clipped from V and 8 bases from J, the junction kept 1 base outside the gene matches. This CDR3 is built from 15 residues. The germline gives CDR1 MNHEY, CDR2 SVGAGI. This clonotype was recorded many times.

The gene calls are TRBV6-5 and TRBJ1-6, with 10 bases fitting TRBD1. Sequenced sample: blood. This sequence was found in a woman aged 18 to 35 with Graves' hyperthyroidism. Here the CDR3 DNA reads TGTGCCAGCAGTTACTCCGGGACAGGGGATTCACCCCTCCACTTT. Residues: CASSYSGTGDSPLHF.